This is a list of T cell receptor beta chains from one sample in a study of shared clonotypes between healthy human individuals. TCRdb keeps only in-frame clones here, not all; method: immunoSEQ multiplex PCR. The data contain millions of clones, roughly 93% of them singletons. The sample taken for sequencing was naive CD4+ T cells from PBMCs. The source is a man between 18 and 35 years old in good health. Some clones in this sample may be carry-over from other donors' samples. The CDR3 runs from the conserved cysteine through the conserved F or W. A D gene is named only where the DNA matches it firmly. Some rows have no size entry. The others give once, few or many, or a class for an expanded clone.

length: 19
V: TRBV4-1
J: TRBJ2-7
size: .
D: TRBD2
DNA: TGCGCCAGCAGCCGACGGGGGACTAGCGGGAGGGCCTTAGGGAGCGAGCAGTACTTC
CDR3: CASSRRGTSGRALGSEQYF

length: 13
V: TRBV25-1
J: TRBJ1-1
size: few
D: .
DNA: TGTGCCAGCAGTGGCTCAGGGTACACTGAAGCTTTCTTT
CDR3: CASSGSGYTEAFF

length: 12
V: TRBV28
J: TRBJ1-2
size: .
D: .
DNA: TGTGCCAGCAGTTTCCTTCAATATGGCTACACCTTC
CDR3: CASSFLQYGYTF

length: 10
V: TRBV29-1
J: TRBJ1-2
size: .
D: .
DNA: TGCAGCGTCTACGAGGTGGGCTACACCTTC
CDR3: CSVYEVGYTF

length: 15
V: TRBV5-1
J: TRBJ2-5
size: .
D: TRBD1
DNA: TGCGCCAGCAGCGACGAACAGGGGGCGAAAGAGACCCAGTACTTC
CDR3: CASSDEQGAKETQYF

length: 12
V: TRBV7-3
J: TRBJ2-1
size: .
D: .
DNA: TGTGCCAGCAGTTTAAGGGGGGGCCCAGGGTTCTTC
CDR3: CASSLRGGPGFF

length: 15
V: TRBV5-6
J: TRBJ1-2
size: .
D: TRBD1
DNA: TGTGCCAGCAGCCCCGATGCAGGGGGCGACTATGGCTACACCTTC
CDR3: CASSPDAGGDYGYTF

length: 14
V: TRBV5-1
J: TRBJ2-1
size: .
D: .
DNA: TGCGCCAGCAGCCAGGTCTTACAGGAAGATGAGCAGTTCTTC
CDR3: CASSQVLQEDEQFF

length: 15
V: TRBV5-4
J: TRBJ2-5
size: .
D: TRBD1
DNA: TGTGCCAGCAGTGTTGTGGGACAGGGGAGGGAGACCCAGTACTTC
CDR3: CASSVVGQGRETQYF

length: 13
V: TRBV15
J: TRBJ1-5
size: .
D: .
DNA: TGTGCCACCTGGGGTGGGCCCAATCAGCCCCAGCATTTT
CDR3: CATWGGPNQPQHF

length: 15
V: TRBV7-3
J: TRBJ2-1
size: .
D: .
DNA: TGTGCCAGCAGCTCGATAGCGGATTCCTACAATGAGCAGTTCTTC
CDR3: CASSSIADSYNEQFF

length: 16
V: TRBV7-8
J: TRBJ2-7
size: .
D: TRBD2
DNA: TGTGCCAGCAGCTTAGCGGGGCTAGCGGGACGCTACGAGCAGTACTTC
CDR3: CASSLAGLAGRYEQYF

length: 14
V: TRBV2
J: TRBJ1-5
size: .
D: .
DNA: TGTGCCAGCGGGGCAGGCTATAGCAATCAGCCCCAGCATTTT
CDR3: CASGAGYSNQPQHF

length: 15
V: TRBV4-3
J: TRBJ2-7
size: once
D: .
DNA: TGCGCCAGCAGCCAAGAACACAGCTATTACTACGAGCAGTACTTC
CDR3: CASSQEHSYYYEQYF

length: 14
V: TRBV18
J: TRBJ1-2
size: .
D: .
DNA: TGTGCCAGCTCACCCATGCAGCAAGGAGAGGGCTACACCTTC
CDR3: CASSPMQQGEGYTF

length: 15
V: TRBV27
J: TRBJ1-1
size: .
D: TRBD1
DNA: TGTGCCAGCAGTTTTTCGCAGGGGGCGCTCACTGAAGCTTTCTTT
CDR3: CASSFSQGALTEAFF

length: 14
V: TRBV11-2
J: TRBJ1-4
size: once
D: .
DNA: TGTGCCAGCAGTTACGGCGGGGGTCGTGAAAAACTGTTTTTT
CDR3: CASSYGGGREKLFF

length: 16
V: TRBV10-3
J: TRBJ2-7
size: .
D: TRBD2
DNA: TGTGCCATCAGCTCCGGACTAGCGGGACCCCCCTACGAGCAGTACTTC
CDR3: CAISSGLAGPPYEQYF

length: 14
V: TRBV6-5
J: TRBJ1-5
size: once
D: .
DNA: TGTGCCAGCAGTTTGGGGGGGGAAAGCCAGCCCCAGCATTTT
CDR3: CASSLGGESQPQHF

length: 14
V: TRBV18
J: TRBJ2-3
size: .
D: .
DNA: TGTGCCAGCTCACCAACGGCCTCCACAGATACGCAGTATTTT
CDR3: CASSPTASTDTQYF

length: 16
V: TRBV15
J: TRBJ2-3
size: .
D: TRBD2
DNA: TGTGCCACCAGCAGAGATAGCGGGTCGAGCACAGATACGCAGTATTTT
CDR3: CATSRDSGSSTDTQYF

length: 15
V: TRBV4-1
J: TRBJ2-4
size: .
D: TRBD1
DNA: TGCGCCAGCAGCCAGGACAGGGTGGCCAAAAACATTCAGTACTTC
CDR3: CASSQDRVAKNIQYF

length: 15
V: TRBV19
J: TRBJ2-1
size: .
D: .
DNA: TGTGCCAGTAGTATAGGACAGGTGATCTACAATGAGCAGTTCTTC
CDR3: CASSIGQVIYNEQFF

length: 13
V: TRBV7-9
J: TRBJ1-5
size: .
D: .
DNA: TGTGCCAGCAGCTACAAAAATGATCAGCCCCAGCATTTT
CDR3: CASSYKNDQPQHF

length: 16
V: TRBV4-1
J: TRBJ2-2
size: .
D: .
DNA: TGCGCCAGCAGCCAAGATCGTAGGACTAAGACCGGGGAGCTGTTTTTT
CDR3: CASSQDRRTKTGELFF

length: 12
V: TRBV7-3
J: TRBJ2-1
size: once
D: .
DNA: TGTGCCAGCAGTAAACAGGGCATTGAGCAGTTCTTC
CDR3: CASSKQGIEQFF

length: 13
V: TRBV18
J: TRBJ2-3
size: .
D: TRBD1
DNA: TGTGCCAGCTCTCTGGGGACAGAGCGTACGCAGTATTTT
CDR3: CASSLGTERTQYF

length: 14
V: TRBV6-5
J: TRBJ2-2
size: few
D: TRBD1
DNA: TGTGCCAGCAGTCCGACAGGGACGGCCGGGGAGCTGTTTTTT
CDR3: CASSPTGTAGELFF

length: 16
V: TRBV4-2
J: TRBJ2-3
size: .
D: .
DNA: TGTGCCAGCAGCCAGGCAAGACTGACCCTCACAGATACGCAGTATTTT
CDR3: CASSQARLTLTDTQYF

length: 12
V: TRBV28
J: TRBJ1-1
size: once
D: TRBD1
DNA: TGTGCCAGCGGGACAGGGACCACTGAAGCTTTCTTT
CDR3: CASGTGTTEAFF

length: 14
V: TRBV7-2
J: TRBJ2-2
size: .
D: .
DNA: TGTGCCAGCACCCCAGGACAGCCCACCGGGGAGCTGTTTTTT
CDR3: CASTPGQPTGELFF

length: 13
V: TRBV5-6
J: TRBJ2-1
size: .
D: .
DNA: TGTGCCAGCAGCGTAGGATCAGGGAATGAGCAGTTCTTC
CDR3: CASSVGSGNEQFF

length: 13
V: TRBV30
J: TRBJ1-5
size: .
D: .
DNA: TGTGCCTGGAGTGCGGGGGGGCAGCAGCCCCAGCATTTT
CDR3: CAWSAGGQQPQHF

length: 12
V: TRBV7-9
J: TRBJ2-7
size: .
D: .
DNA: TGTGCCAGCAGCTTTTCGTCTGACGAGCAGTACTTC
CDR3: CASSFSSDEQYF

length: 18
V: TRBV12-5
J: TRBJ2-2
size: .
D: TRBD2
DNA: TGTGCTAGTGGTTTGCAGGGACTAGCGGGAGGTCTCACCGGGGAGCTGTTTTTT
CDR3: CASGLQGLAGGLTGELFF

length: 14
V: TRBV5-1
J: TRBJ2-3
size: .
D: .
DNA: TGCGCCAGCAGCTTGGAACCCCCACCAGATACGCAGTATTTT
CDR3: CASSLEPPPDTQYF

length: 14
V: TRBV28
J: TRBJ1-5
size: .
D: .
DNA: TGTGCCAGCAGTCAGGCGGGGGGCAATCAGCCCCAGCATTTT
CDR3: CASSQAGGNQPQHF

length: 12
V: TRBV5-6
J: TRBJ1-2
size: few
D: .
DNA: TGTGCCAGCAGCTTGGCCGACTATGGCTACACCTTC
CDR3: CASSLADYGYTF

length: 14
V: TRBV2
J: TRBJ1-4
size: .
D: .
DNA: TGTGCCAGCAGATACACCGCAACTAATGAAAAACTGTTTTTT
CDR3: CASRYTATNEKLFF

length: 13
V: TRBV2
J: TRBJ2-1
size: .
D: TRBD2
DNA: TGTGCCAGTACTAGCGGGCTGTACAATGAGCAGTTCTTC
CDR3: CASTSGLYNEQFF